A selection of T cell receptor beta chains follows, all from one sample in a study of T cell repertoires in cytomegalovirus infection. TCRdb redid the calling of the reads with MiXCR, one entry per CDR3 protein. Of over 150,000 distinct CDR3 sequences listed, about a sixth were seen once; the top ten hold less than 25%. Sequencing was performed on CD8+ T cells from PBMCs. The receptors stem from a human donor in good health (CMV status not recorded). Some clones in this sample may be carry-over from other donors' samples. CDR3s include the opening cysteine and the closing phenylalanine or tryptophan. D genes are given only for firm matches. Only part of the rows carry a size: once, few, many, or a class if the clone is expanded.

j_call v_call clone_size d_call cdr3_nt cdr3_aa
TRBJ1-2 TRBV10-3 - - TGTGCCATCAGCGCTGACACCTATGGCTACACCTTC CAISADTYGYTF
TRBJ2-1 TRBV9 - - TGTGCCAGCAGCCCCGGCTCGCTAAGGGATGAGCAGTTCTTC CASSPGSLRDEQFF
TRBJ2-1 TRBV6-2/TRBV6-3 - TRBD2 TGTGCCAGCACCGAGGGTCCCGGGACTAGTTTAATCAATGAGCAGTTCTTC CASTEGPGTSLINEQFF
TRBJ2-5 TRBV28 - TRBD1 TGTGCCAGCAAGGTCGGGGACAGGGGGTCCGGGGCCCAGTACTTC CASKVGDRGSGAQYF
TRBJ1-2 TRBV7-9 few TRBD1 TGTGCCAGCAGCTCCCGACAGGGGCCCACTAACTATGGCTACACCTTC CASSSRQGPTNYGYTF
TRBJ1-3 TRBV12-3/TRBV12-4 few TRBD1 TGTGCCAGCAGTTTTGGCAGGGGGAACACCATATATTTT CASSFGRGNTIYF
TRBJ2-1 TRBV7-2 many TRBD1 TGTGCCAGCAGCTTAGGGGACAGGGGGCGCGATGAGCAGTTCTTC CASSLGDRGRDEQFF
TRBJ2-5 TRBV24-1 few TRBD2 TGTGCCACCAGTGATTCCAGCGGGGGGCGGAGAGAGACCCAGTACTTC CATSDSSGGRRETQYF
TRBJ2-3 TRBV7-6 few TRBD2 TGTGCCAGCAGCTTACGCCGGACTAGCGGGGGGGGCCCGAACACAGATACGCAGTATTTT CASSLRRTSGGGPNTDTQYF
TRBJ2-7 TRBV19 few - TGTGCCAGTAGTGCCGAATGGGTCTACGAGCAGTACTTC CASSAEWVYEQYF
TRBJ2-1 TRBV4-2 few TRBD2 TGTGCCAGCAGCCCCGAATACGGGGGGGCGGGCAATGAGCAGTTCTTC CASSPEYGGAGNEQFF
TRBJ1-2 TRBV20-1 few - TGCAGTGTACGGGCAGTGGATAACTATGGCTACACCTTC CSVRAVDNYGYTF
TRBJ2-2 TRBV11-2 - - TGTGCCAGCAGCGGACCCCGCGGGGAGCTGTTTTTT CASSGPRGELFF
TRBJ2-7 TRBV14 few - TGTGCCAGCAGCCAAGTCGCAGGGATCGAGCAGTACTTC CASSQVAGIEQYF
TRBJ1-1 TRBV6-2/TRBV6-3 few - TGTGCCAGCAGGTGGTTGACAGATCAAACTGAAGCTTTCTTT CASRWLTDQTEAFF
TRBJ2-5 TRBV6-5 - - TGTGCCAGCAGTTGGGGAGGGACAGTCCCTATGGGGGAGACCCAGTACTTC CASSWGGTVPMGETQYF
TRBJ2-2 TRBV30 - - TGTGCCTGGATGACGGAAAACACCGGGGAGCTGTTTTTT CAWMTENTGELFF
TRBJ2-7 TRBV7-2 many - TGTGCCAGCAGCTTAGCAGGACTTATCTACGAGCAGTACTTC CASSLAGLIYEQYF
TRBJ2-1 TRBV12-3/TRBV12-4 - TRBD2 TGTGCCAGCAGTTCCCGGGGGGGGTTGGGTGAGCAGTTCTTC CASSSRGGLGEQFF
TRBJ2-3 TRBV4-1 few - TGCGCCAGCAGTGGTTCGGATACGCAGTATTTT CASSGSDTQYF
TRBJ2-7 TRBV20-1 few TRBD1 TGCAGTGCTTTCGACAGGGCCCACGAGCAGTACTTC CSAFDRAHEQYF
TRBJ2-7 TRBV27 - - TGTGCCAGCCGTAAAAGTAGCTCCTACGAGCAGTACTTC CASRKSSSYEQYF
TRBJ2-7 TRBV28 few - TGTGCCAGCAGTTTATCACGACGAGAGCAGTACTTC CASSLSRREQYF
TRBJ2-5 TRBV7-6 - - TGTGCCAGCAGCCTCCGGGTCGGGACACAACAAGAGACCCAGTACTTC CASSLRVGTQQETQYF
TRBJ2-1 TRBV27 - - TGTGCCAGCAGGGGCCAGGGGGGCTACAATGAGCAGTTCTTC CASRGQGGYNEQFF
TRBJ1-4 TRBV2 - - TGTGCCAGCCGGGGGAGAGCTAATGAAAAACTGTTTTTT CASRGRANEKLFF
TRBJ2-1 TRBV20-1 - - TGCAGTGCTAGCGGGGGAACCTACAATGAGCAGTTCTTC CSASGGTYNEQFF